These 25 T cell receptor beta chains share one sample of origin, sequenced in a study of T cells in Graves' hyperthyroidism and ophthalmopathy. Regions amplified from RNA transcripts were the TCR beta CDR3 regions. During a first-round RT-PCR of the TCR CDR3, the HTBI primer set was used. TCRdb reprocessed the multiplex PCR reads via MiXCR and lists one record per CDR3 protein. In the table there are over 500,000 distinct CDR3 sequences, about 15% of which are singletons. The sequencing input was blood. These receptors were collected from a woman aged 18-29 years with Graves' ophthalmopathy.

This clonotype was seen a few times. V is TRBV9 and J is TRBJ1-1; D call uncertain. The ends were cut back, 0 bases at V and 5 bases at J, with 11 bases in the middle. CDR1 is SGDLS, CDR2 YYNGEE, per germline. This CDR3 region has 14 residues. CDR3 nucleotide sequence: TGTGCCAGCAGCGTAGCCCCGGGAGGTACTGAAGCTTTCTTT. Amino acids: CASSVAPGGTEAFF.

This clonotype was seen once. A much larger clone lies one base from this, so it may be a read error. The chain links TRBV6-1 to TRBJ1-1; weak D call: TRBD1 (6 bases). V was pared by 11 bases and J by 4 bases, with 17 bases between. Germline V gene sequence: CDR1 MNHNS, CDR2 SASEGT. CDR3 size: 13 residues. The CDR3 loop reads CACKTGAITEAFF. The CDR3 region has the DNA TGTGCCTGCAAAACGGGGGCGATCACTGAAGCTTTCTTT.

The chain combines TRBV6-1 with TRBJ1-4; D call uncertain. V lost 7 bases and J lost 8, with 23 bases in between. CDR3 length: 16 amino acids. Per germline, CDR1 MNHNS and CDR2 SASEGT. Here the CDR3 reads CASTLSPREEGEKLFF. The CDR3 DNA sequence: TGTGCCAGCACCCTATCCCCCCGGGAGGAAGGGGAAAAACTGTTTTTT.

The V gene is TRBV4-3, the J gene TRBJ2-2; D uncertain. V was pared by 1 base and J by 4 bases, with 7 bases between. This CDR3 is built from 14 residues. Germline V gives CDR1 LGHNA, CDR2 YSLEER. CDR3 DNA: TGCGCCAGCAGCCAAGGGCCCGGCACCGGGGAGCTGTTTTTT. Residues: CASSQGPGTGELFF.

This clonotype was counted many times. This rearrangement joins TRBV3-1 to TRBJ2-7; D may be TRBD2 (5 bases). CDR1 LGHDT and CDR2 YNNKEL come from the germline V gene (reference sequence). CDR3 length equals 14 residues. Trimming left V 1 base short and J 2 bases short, with 9 bases between. DNA of the CDR3: TGTGCCAGCAGCCAAGGAGGAGGCCCCTACGAGCAGTACTTC. Its translation: CASSQGGGPYEQYF.

The chain joins TRBV6-2 or TRBV6-3 to TRBJ1-2; 10 bases align to TRBD1. The V and J ends lost 2 bases and 8 bases, in that order; junction bases with no gene match: 5. The germline gives CDR1 MNHEY, CDR2 SVGEGT. This CDR3 comprises 14 residues. CDR3 DNA sequence: TGTGCCAGCAGTTACCCAGGACAGGGGGAAGGCTACACCTTC. Residues: CASSYPGQGEGYTF.

Concerning this clonotype: The junction does not match germline at one end; this may be a read error. This chain uses TRBV5-1 with TRBJ2-1, with D possibly TRBD1 on 5 matching bases. CDR1 SGHRS and CDR2 YFSETQ come from the germline V gene. This CDR3 is built from 15 residues. The CDR3 DNA reads TGTGCCAGCAGCTTGTCTCCAGGGACCTACAATGAGCAGTTCTTC. Protein: CASSLSPGTYNEQFF.

J is TRBJ1-5 and V is TRBV6-1, with a possible D match to TRBD1 (5 bases). The V and J ends lost 8 bases and 4 bases respectively, with 15 bases between them. This CDR3 is 14 amino acids long. Germline V CDR1 and CDR2: MNHNS, SASEGT. CDR3 bases: TGTGCCAGCCAGGGCACAGTGGGGAATCAGCCCCAGCATTTT. It codes for CASQGTVGNQPQHF.

The V gene is TRBV12-3 or TRBV12-4, the J gene TRBJ1-2; TRBD1 is a possible D gene (6 bases). Trimming pared 6 bases from V and 0 bases from J, leaving 11 bases between. The CDR3 totals 14 residues. The CDR3 here is CASRSTGTNYGYTF. The CDR3 DNA sequence: TGTGCCAGCAGGTCTACAGGGACTAACTATGGCTACACCTTC.

The chain is built from TRBV6-2 or TRBV6-3 and TRBJ2-3, with D possibly being TRBD2 (5 bases). Germline CDR1 and CDR2: MNHEY and SVGEGT. The CDR3 runs to 12 residues. The germline V and J ends were trimmed by 8 bases and 1 base, with 7 bases remaining between them. The CDR3: CASGAGTDTQYF. Here the CDR3 DNA reads TGTGCCAGCGGAGCGGGCACAGATACGCAGTATTTT.

The genes are TRBV4-1 and TRBJ2-3, with D possibly TRBD2 on 5 matching bases. V shed 0 bases and J shed 2 bases, with 15 bases lying between them. Per germline, CDR1 MGHRA and CDR2 YSYEKL. The CDR3 loop spans 17 amino acids. Here the CDR3 reads CASSQDFGELATDTQYF. As DNA, the CDR3 is TGCGCCAGCAGCCAAGACTTCGGGGAATTGGCCACAGATACGCAGTATTTT.

The chain carries TRBV7-9 and TRBJ1-2; 9 positions match TRBD1. J gave up 8 bases and V 5 bases, and 15 bases lay outside the gene matches. CDR1 SEHNR and CDR2 FQNEAQ come from the germline V gene (reference sequence). The CDR3 totals 16 residues. The CDR3 protein is CASSHADQGQGEGYTF. In nucleotides, the CDR3 is TGTGCCAGCAGCCACGCCGACCAGGGACAGGGAGAAGGCTACACCTTC.

There are many counts of this clonotype. The chain carries TRBV2 and TRBJ2-7; D is possibly TRBD1 or TRBD2 (6 bases each). The V and J ends lost 6 bases and 1 base respectively, with 13 bases between them. CDR1 and CDR2 from the germline V gene are SNHLY and FYNNEI. The CDR3 is made up of 14 amino acids. The CDR3 bases are TGTGCCAGCAGGAGCCAAGGGGGGTCCTACGAGCAGTACTTC. It codes for CASRSQGGSYEQYF.

V is TRBV9 and J is TRBJ1-6, with TRBD1 matching 7 bases. With V trimmed by 0 bases and J by 9 bases, 3 bases remained unmatched. Looked up from germline, CDR1 is SGDLS and CDR2 is YYNGEE. The CDR3 covers 14 residues. CDR3 DNA: TGTGCCAGCAGCGTAGGGGCAGGGGGTTCACCCCTCCACTTT. It is translated as CASSVGAGGSPLHF. The full variable domain, its missing parts supplied by reference TRBV9 and TRBJ1-6, is DSGVTQTPKHLITATGQRVTLRCSPRSGDLSVYWYQQSLDQGLQFLIQYYNGEERAKGNILERFSAQQFPDLHSELNLSSLELGDSALYFCASSVGAGGSPLHFGNGTRLTVT.

The table lists this clonotype with many counts. V gene TRBV11-3 combines with J gene TRBJ1-5; TRBD1 matches 7 bases. V trimming: 11 bases; J trimming: 7 bases; junction bases outside the gene matches: 14. The CDR3 loop spans 14 amino acids. Germline-derived CDR1 and CDR2 are SGHNT and YENEEA. CDR3 coding DNA: TGTGCCCCCGGGCAAAGGGTCAGGGGGCAGCCCCAGCATTTT. This codes for CAPGQRVRGQPQHF. The full variable domain, with the rest looked up from reference TRBV11-3 and TRBJ1-5, is EAGVVQSPRYKIIEKKQPVAFWCNPISGHNTLYWYLQNLGQGPELLIRYENEEAVDDSQLPKDRFSAERLKGVDSTLKIQPAELGDSAVYLCAPGQRVRGQPQHFGDGTRLSIL.

The genes are TRBV7-8 and TRBJ1-4; weak D call: TRBD1 (6 bases). Trimming cost V 5 bases and J 4 bases, with 14 bases left between them. Germline V gives CDR1 SGHVS, CDR2 FQNEAQ. The CDR3 has 15 residues. The CDR3 is CASSANRVVNEKLFF. For the CDR3, the DNA is TGTGCCAGCAGCGCCAACAGGGTCGTTAATGAAAAACTGTTTTTT.

There are many counts of this clonotype. The chain combines TRBV18 with TRBJ2-1; D remains unclear. The CDR3 length is 14 residues. The V end lost 1 base, the J end lost 6 bases, and 10 bases lay between the germline ends. Germline assignment: CDR1 KGHSH and CDR2 LQKENI. CDR3 bases: TGTGCCAGCTCACCACAGGCAAGCAGCAATGAGCAGTTCTTC. Translation: CASSPQASSNEQFF.

The chain has TRBV14 and TRBJ1-3; perhaps TRBD1 as D (6 bases). CDR3 length equals 16 residues. V lost 5 bases and J 0 bases, leaving 14 bases between the germline ends. The V gene's germline CDR1 is SGHDN and CDR2 FVKESK. The DNA for the CDR3 is TGTGCCAGCAGCACTTTCCCCAGGGGCTCTGGAAACACCATATATTTT. Amino acid sequence: CASSTFPRGSGNTIYF. Drawing the rest from reference TRBV14 and TRBJ1-3, the complete variable domain is EAGVTQFPSHSVIEKGQTVTLRCDPISGHDNLYWYRRVMGKEIKFLLHFVKESKQDESGMPNNRFLAERTGGTYSTLKVQPAELEDSGVYFCASSTFPRGSGNTIYFGEGSWLTVV.

This clonotype has ten or more counts. This chain connects TRBV2 to TRBJ2-7; 7 bases are shared with TRBD1. The junction had 5 bases not matched to a gene; V was cut back by 1 base and J by 2 bases. Per germline, CDR1 SNHLY and CDR2 FYNNEI. This CDR3 contains 15 residues. The CDR3 reads CASSEGTGPPYEQYF. The CDR3 DNA is TGTGCCAGCAGTGAAGGGACAGGTCCTCCCTACGAGCAGTACTTC.

This clonotype has ten or more counts. The chain joins TRBV7-9 to TRBJ2-1; 8 nucleotides match TRBD2. The CDR3 covers 15 residues. V was clipped by 5 bases and J by 2 bases; unmatched bases: 5. Germline lookup yields CDR1 SEHNR and CDR2 FQNEAQ (reference sequence). The CDR3 is CASSPGGAAYNEQFF. As DNA, the CDR3 is TGTGCCAGCAGCCCCGGGGGGGCGGCCTACAATGAGCAGTTCTTC.

As DNA, the CDR3 is TGTGCCAGCAGCAGGGCTTCGGACTCTGGGGCCAACGTCCTGACTTTC. It translates to CASSRASDSGANVLTF. The chain uses TRBV9 and TRBJ2-6; no definite D call. V was shortened by 4 bases and J by 0 bases, with 11 bases between the two germline ends. In germline, CDR1 is SGDLS, CDR2 YYNGEE. CDR3 size: 16 residues.

This clonotype was observed at least ten times. V is TRBV11-2 and J is TRBJ2-5; D gene uncertain. V was clipped by 5 bases and J by 2 bases, with 15 bases between them. Looked up from germline, CDR1 is SGHAT and CDR2 is FQNNGV. The CDR3 sequence is 15 residues long. The CDR3 loop is CASSHNTDLQETQYF. The CDR3 bases are TGTGCCAGCAGCCATAATACGGACCTACAAGAGACCCAGTACTTC.

This clonotype was counted at least ten times. This sequence joins TRBV28 and TRBJ2-5; possibly TRBD1 for D (6 bases). This CDR3 spans 16 amino acids. Per germline, CDR1 MDHEN and CDR2 SYDVKM. Trimming took off 5 bases at V and 2 bases at J, with 18 bases between the two ends. The CDR3 DNA reads TGTGCCAGCAGTGCCCAGGGGCCCCCTTTTCAAGAGACCCAGTACTTC. It is translated as CASSAQGPPFQETQYF.

Only a few counts were recorded for this clonotype. The chain couples TRBV15 to TRBJ2-7; maybe TRBD1 (5 bases). The germline gives CDR1 LNHNV, CDR2 YYDKDF (reference sequence). The V gene lost 0 bases and the J gene lost 2 bases, with 14 bases spanning the gap. This CDR3 has 16 amino acids. This chain's CDR3 is CATSRDRGRVAYEQYF. CDR3 nucleotides: TGTGCCACCAGCAGAGATCGCGGCAGGGTAGCCTACGAGCAGTACTTC.

The chain links TRBV28 to TRBJ2-5; 9 nucleotides agree with TRBD1. The germline gives CDR1 MDHEN, CDR2 SYDVKM. The V segment lost 5 bases and the J segment 3 bases; nucleotides outside the gene matches: 7. This CDR3 comprises 15 residues. This CDR3 reads CASSGRDRVEETQYF. The CDR3 bases are TGTGCCAGCAGTGGCCGGGACAGGGTAGAAGAGACCCAGTACTTC.